The 19 T cell receptor beta chains listed next were all sequenced from one sample in a study of blood T cell repertoires in COVID-19. Clones were sequenced by immunoSEQ multiplex PCR, and TCRdb holds only the in-frame ones, with some missing. Of some 110,000 clones listed, around 90% were seen once; the top ten hold more than 6%. The sequencing sample was made of peripheral blood. The receptors originated from a human donor in a cohort sampled during active COVID-19.

V usage is TRBV3-1 (or the pseudogene TRBV3-2) and J usage is TRBJ2-2, with D hard to call. Germline-derived CDR1 and CDR2 are LGHDT and YNNKEL (reference sequence). V lost 0 bases and J 5 bases, leaving 10 bases between the germline ends. This CDR3 has 15 residues. CDR3: CASSQERRGTGELFF. The CDR3 DNA follows: TGTGCCAGCAGCCAAGAAAGGCGAGGAACCGGGGAGCTGTTTTTT.

V and J are TRBV28 and TRBJ1-6, with 9 bases that match TRBD1. CDR3 length: 17 residues. CDR1 and CDR2 (germline): MDHEN, SYDVKM. The V segment lost 6 bases and the J segment 9 bases; nucleotides outside the gene matches: 15. CDR3 nucleotides: TGTGCCAGCAGGAGTCGGGGATTGGGACAGGGCTTTTCACCCCTCCACTTT. This translates into CASRSRGLGQGFSPLHF.

Remarks on this clone: The junction and the germline gene differ at one end; a read error may be behind it. V usage is TRBV7-3 and J usage is TRBJ2-1; D might be TRBD1 (6 bases). Germline CDR1 reads SGHTA; CDR2 reads FQGTGA. This CDR3 region has 19 residues. CDR3: CASSLTGTSRGLSYNEQFF. Written as DNA, the CDR3 is TGTGCCAGCAGCCTAACCGGGACATCAAGGGGCCTCTCCTACAATGAGCAGTTCTTC.

The rearrangement joins TRBV2 to TRBJ2-3, with 7 bases identical to TRBD2. Germline V gives CDR1 SNHLY, CDR2 FYNNEI. Trimming cost V 7 bases and J 4 bases; bases outside gene matches: 8. This CDR3 comprises 14 residues. In DNA, the CDR3 is TGTGCCAGCAAACGAGCGGGAACGGCAGATACGCAGTATTTT. It specifies CASKRAGTADTQYF.

V is TRBV11-3 and J is TRBJ2-1; a possible D gene is TRBD1 (6 bases). V lost 5 bases, J lost 7 bases, and 9 bases lay in between. From germline, CDR1 is SGHNT and CDR2 YENEEA. This CDR3 spans 12 amino acids. The CDR3: CASSPGQNEQFF. The CDR3 DNA reads TGTGCCAGCAGCCCAGGACAGAATGAGCAGTTCTTC.

The chain combines TRBV6-4 with TRBJ2-6; D is uncertain. CDR3 length: 14 amino acids. The V end lost 4 bases, the J end lost 4 bases, and 8 bases lay between the germline ends. Germline V gene lookup returns CDR1 MRHNA and CDR2 SNTAGT. The CDR3 is CASSVSSGANVLTF. The CDR3 DNA reads as TGTGCCAGCAGTGTTAGTTCCGGGGCCAACGTCCTGACTTTC.

The rearrangement links TRBV27 to TRBJ2-1, with 9 bases identical to TRBD1. In germline, CDR1 is MNHEY, CDR2 SMNVEV (reference sequence). The CDR3 is 16 residues long. With V trimmed by 2 bases and J by 4 bases, 6 bases remained unmatched. The CDR3: CASSLMGTGLYNEQFF. The CDR3 nucleotides are TGTGCCAGCAGTTTAATGGGGACAGGGTTATACAATGAGCAGTTCTTC.

This rearrangement joins TRBV7-7 to TRBJ2-2; 14 nucleotides align to TRBD2. The CDR3 is 21 residues long. The germline gives CDR1 SSHAT, CDR2 FNYEAQ (reference sequence). After removal of 0 bases from V and 4 bases from J, the junction contained 13 bases not matched to a gene. The CDR3 DNA sequence: TGTGCCAGCAGCTTAGCGGGCGGGACTAGCGGGAGACTTGAACGCACCGGGGAGCTGTTTTTT. Translation: CASSLAGGTSGRLERTGELFF. Drawing the rest from reference TRBV7-7 and TRBJ2-2, the complete variable domain is GAGVSQSPRYKVTKRGQDVTLRCDPISSHATLYWYQQALGQGPEFLTYFNYEAQPDKSGLPSDRFSAERPEGSISTLTIQRTEQRDSAMYRCASSLAGGTSGRLERTGELFFGEGSRLTVL.

This sequence joins TRBV7-6 and TRBJ1-5; no reliable D call. Germline V gives CDR1 SGHVS, CDR2 FNYEAQ. The V gene lost 1 base and the J gene lost 4 bases, with 8 bases spanning the gap. The CDR3 covers 14 residues. For the CDR3, the DNA is TGTGCCAGCAGCTTAGTTTCCTCGAATCAGCCCCAGCATTTT. It encodes CASSLVSSNQPQHF.

The CDR3 reads CASSVGAIKTEAFF. CDR3 bases: TGTGCCAGCAGCGTGGGGGCGATTAAGACTGAAGCTTTCTTT. The gene calls are TRBV9 and TRBJ1-1; tentative D call: TRBD1 (6 bases). Deletions cut 2 bases from V and 5 bases from J, with 13 bases between. The CDR3 is made up of 14 amino acids. Germline assignment: CDR1 SGDLS and CDR2 YYNGEE.

The rearrangement links TRBV10-3 to TRBJ1-4; tentative D call: TRBD1 (5 bases). The CDR3 loop spans 16 amino acids. Germline CDR1 ENHRY, CDR2 SYGVKD. V was clipped by 1 base and J by 5 bases, with 14 bases between them. The CDR3 protein is CAISEFMDTANEKLFF. In DNA, the CDR3 is TGTGCCATCAGTGAGTTTATGGACACAGCGAATGAAAAACTGTTTTTT.

This clone was seen just once. The CDR3 loop is CASSQQVNTEAFF. The CDR3 bases are TGTGCCAGCAGCCAGCAGGTGAACACTGAAGCTTTCTTT. The V call is TRBV14, the J call TRBJ1-1; no firm D call. Germline CDR1 reads SGHDN; CDR2 reads FVKESK. Deletions cut 3 bases from V and 0 bases from J, with 5 bases between. CDR3 length: 13 amino acids. The entire variable domain, with the rest obtained from reference TRBV14 and TRBJ1-1, is as follows: EAGVTQFPSHSVIEKGQTVTLRCDPISGHDNLYWYRRVMGKEIKFLLHFVKESKQDESGMPNNRFLAERTGGTYSTLKVQPAELEDSGVYFCASSQQVNTEAFFGQGTRLTVV.

The chain uses TRBV20-1 and TRBJ1-6; D is uncertain. The length of the CDR3 is 10 residues. Germline loops: CDR1 DFQATT, CDR2 SNEGSKA (reference sequence). V gave up 7 bases and J gave up 9 bases, with 7 bases separating them. DNA of the CDR3: TGCAGTGTCTTTCGTTCACCCCTCCACTTT. It is translated as CSVFRSPLHF.

This chain connects TRBV30 to TRBJ2-7; 7 bases map to TRBD1. V trimming: 4 bases; J trimming: 3 bases; junction bases outside the gene matches: 12. Germline CDR1 reads GTSNPN; CDR2 reads SVGIG (reference sequence). The CDR3 runs to 15 residues. In DNA, the CDR3 is TGTGCCTGGACGCGGTCAGGGGGAAAGGACTACGAGCAGTACTTC. It encodes CAWTRSGGKDYEQYF.

The chain is built from TRBV5-1 and TRBJ2-3, with TRBD1 matching 9 bases. Germline CDR1 reads SGHRS; CDR2 reads YFSETQ. V dropped 4 bases and J dropped 4; count of bases not matched to a gene: 4. This CDR3 is built from 14 residues. CDR3 region: CASSIGQGPDTQYF. The CDR3 region has the DNA TGCGCCAGCAGCATAGGACAGGGGCCAGATACGCAGTATTTT.

CDR3 amino acids: CASSMTSGRSGANVLTF. CDR3 coding DNA: TGCGCCAGCAGCATGACTAGCGGGAGGTCCGGGGCCAACGTCCTGACTTTC. V usage is TRBV5-1 and J usage is TRBJ2-6; 13 bases map to TRBD2. Germline V gives CDR1 SGHRS, CDR2 YFSETQ. The ends lost 4 bases at V and 4 bases at J; junction bases unmatched: 5. The length of the CDR3 is 17 residues. Variable domain in full (rest from reference TRBV5-1 and TRBJ2-6): KAGVTQTPRYLIKTRGQQVTLSCSPISGHRSVSWYQQTPGQGLQFLFEYFSETQRNKGNFPGRFSGRQFSNSRSEMNVSTLELGDSALYLCASSMTSGRSGANVLTFGAGSRLTVL.

This chain uses TRBV2 with TRBJ2-3, with TRBD2 identical over 14 bases. V trimming: 6 bases; J trimming: 6 bases; junction bases outside the gene matches: 8. The germline gives CDR1 SNHLY, CDR2 FYNNEI. The CDR3 has 16 amino acids. CDR3 coding DNA: TGTGCCAGCAGGATTACTAGGACTAGCGGGAGGGATACGCAGTATTTT. Its translation is CASRITRTSGRDTQYF. Using reference TRBV2 and TRBJ2-3 for the parts outside the CDR3, the full variable domain is EPEVTQTPSHQVTQMGQEVILRCVPISNHLYFYWYRQILGQKVEFLVSFYNNEISEKSEIFDDQFSVERPDGSNFTLKIRSTKLEDSAMYFCASRITRTSGRDTQYFGPGTRLTVL.

This sequence joins TRBV3-1 (or the pseudogene TRBV3-2) and TRBJ1-4, with 7 bases aligning to TRBD1. The CDR3 has 16 residues. Germline V gives CDR1 LGHDT, CDR2 YNNKEL (reference sequence). After removal of 1 base from V and 1 base from J, the junction contained 3 bases not matched to a gene. The CDR3 sequence: CASSQAHRGTNEKLFF. CDR3 bases: TGTGCCAGCAGCCAAGCTCACAGGGGAACTAATGAAAAACTGTTTTTT.

This chain joins TRBV10-3 and TRBJ1-1; 10 nucleotides align to TRBD1. V trimming: 3 bases; J trimming: 10 bases; junction bases outside the gene matches: 26. The CDR3 runs to 20 residues. The germline V gene encodes CDR1 ENHRY and CDR2 SYGVKD. In DNA, the CDR3 is TGTGCCATCAGTGATCCTCTCGCCCCCGGGACAGGGGCTGGATCTGTAGGAGCTTTCTTT. Translation gives CAISDPLAPGTGAGSVGAFF.